The rows below give T cell receptor beta chains drawn from one sample of a study of early T cells in non-severe SARS-CoV-2 infection. TCRdb independently ran MiXCR on the 5' RACE reads; one entry per CDR3 protein. This sample has fewer than 30,000 distinct CDR3 sequences, with around 5% found just once. The source material was whole blood. Every receptor here comes from an adult who was a healthcare worker with PCR-confirmed SARS-CoV-2 infection or an uninfected control (not recorded which). Both conserved end residues are part of each CDR3. Fields, in order: J gene, D gene, CDR3 length, V gene, CDR3 protein. The D gene is left open where the match is weak.

J gene: TRBJ2-3; D gene: -; CDR3 length: 14; V gene: TRBV20-1; CDR3 protein: CSASSVASTDTQYF
J gene: TRBJ2-3; D gene: -; CDR3 length: 15; V gene: TRBV7-8; CDR3 protein: CASSPSRETTDTQYF
J gene: TRBJ2-7; D gene: -; CDR3 length: 13; V gene: TRBV7-9; CDR3 protein: CASSRRDAYEQYF
J gene: TRBJ2-5; D gene: TRBD2; CDR3 length: 14; V gene: TRBV11-3; CDR3 protein: CASSTREDQETQYF
J gene: TRBJ1-2; D gene: -; CDR3 length: 16; V gene: TRBV6-1; CDR3 protein: CASSEIIRHPVNGYTF
J gene: TRBJ1-1; D gene: -; CDR3 length: 11; V gene: TRBV24-1; CDR3 protein: CATQQNTEAFF
J gene: TRBJ2-7; D gene: -; CDR3 length: 13; V gene: TRBV12-3/TRBV12-4; CDR3 protein: CASSFPGANEQYF
J gene: TRBJ1-1; D gene: -; CDR3 length: 14; V gene: TRBV28; CDR3 protein: CASSPLGRYTEAFF
J gene: TRBJ2-5; D gene: TRBD1; CDR3 length: 14; V gene: TRBV7-8; CDR3 protein: CASSRGQGQETQYF
J gene: TRBJ1-5; D gene: TRBD1; CDR3 length: 14; V gene: TRBV12-3/TRBV12-4; CDR3 protein: CASTGTGRDQPQHF
J gene: TRBJ1-2; D gene: TRBD1; CDR3 length: 14; V gene: TRBV10-3; CDR3 protein: CAISRPGQGYGYTF
J gene: TRBJ2-5; D gene: -; CDR3 length: 15; V gene: TRBV6-1; CDR3 protein: CASSEVRGKVGTQYF
J gene: TRBJ2-3; D gene: -; CDR3 length: 13; V gene: TRBV29-1; CDR3 protein: CSVRGRQVNTQYF
J gene: TRBJ2-5; D gene: -; CDR3 length: 17; V gene: TRBV11-2; CDR3 protein: CASSPIPPFHTEETQYF
J gene: TRBJ2-5; D gene: TRBD2; CDR3 length: 16; V gene: TRBV28; CDR3 protein: CASRMGLADFYVTQYF
J gene: TRBJ2-3; D gene: TRBD1; CDR3 length: 15; V gene: TRBV12-3/TRBV12-4; CDR3 protein: CASSSGQGREDTQYF
J gene: TRBJ1-3; D gene: -; CDR3 length: 14; V gene: TRBV7-7; CDR3 protein: CASSLDSSGNTIYF
J gene: TRBJ2-3; D gene: -; CDR3 length: 14; V gene: TRBV5-1; CDR3 protein: CASSLVLGADTQYF
J gene: TRBJ2-3; D gene: TRBD2; CDR3 length: 14; V gene: TRBV7-9; CDR3 protein: CASVFGGRTDTQYF
J gene: TRBJ2-1; D gene: -; CDR3 length: 16; V gene: TRBV7-9; CDR3 protein: CASSPPIRSSYNEQFF
J gene: TRBJ1-4; D gene: -; CDR3 length: 15; V gene: TRBV19; CDR3 protein: CASNRGSAGNEKLFF
J gene: TRBJ1-1; D gene: -; CDR3 length: 17; V gene: TRBV7-9; CDR3 protein: CASSLGEIRPFHTEAFF
J gene: TRBJ1-2; D gene: -; CDR3 length: 16; V gene: TRBV4-1; CDR3 protein: CASSQALQGFDYGYTF
J gene: TRBJ1-4; D gene: -; CDR3 length: 15; V gene: TRBV12-3/TRBV12-4; CDR3 protein: CASSLALQKNEKLFF
J gene: TRBJ2-7; D gene: TRBD2; CDR3 length: 14; V gene: TRBV19; CDR3 protein: CASRGASGAYEQYF
J gene: TRBJ2-3; D gene: TRBD2; CDR3 length: 14; V gene: TRBV11-3; CDR3 protein: CASSYSGSVDTQYF
J gene: TRBJ1-2; D gene: -; CDR3 length: 14; V gene: TRBV24-1; CDR3 protein: CATSDWTDQYGYTF
J gene: TRBJ2-3; D gene: TRBD2; CDR3 length: 14; V gene: TRBV20-1; CDR3 protein: CSALAGVLGDTQYF
J gene: TRBJ2-1; D gene: TRBD2; CDR3 length: 13; V gene: TRBV15; CDR3 protein: CATGTSSYNEQFF
J gene: TRBJ1-6; D gene: TRBD1; CDR3 length: 16; V gene: TRBV20-1; CDR3 protein: CSAVRFGTADGSPLHF
J gene: TRBJ2-1; D gene: -; CDR3 length: 15; V gene: TRBV28; CDR3 protein: CASSLGPGSYNEQFF
J gene: TRBJ2-3; D gene: -; CDR3 length: 13; V gene: TRBV30; CDR3 protein: CAWGRRRADTQYF
J gene: TRBJ2-7; D gene: TRBD1; CDR3 length: 15; V gene: TRBV4-1; CDR3 protein: CASSQEDRGNYEQYF
J gene: TRBJ1-2; D gene: -; CDR3 length: 14; V gene: TRBV28; CDR3 protein: CASRRATETYGYTF
J gene: TRBJ2-3; D gene: TRBD2; CDR3 length: 15; V gene: TRBV18; CDR3 protein: CASSLQRGNTDTQYF
J gene: TRBJ2-7; D gene: TRBD1; CDR3 length: 14; V gene: TRBV7-2; CDR3 protein: CASASGTGINEQYF
J gene: TRBJ2-1; D gene: TRBD2; CDR3 length: 15; V gene: TRBV7-2; CDR3 protein: CASSLASGRVNEQFF
J gene: TRBJ1-1; D gene: -; CDR3 length: 14; V gene: TRBV7-6; CDR3 protein: CASSPNPENTEAFF
J gene: TRBJ2-7; D gene: -; CDR3 length: 15; V gene: TRBV20-1; CDR3 protein: CSARAADRRLYEQYF
J gene: TRBJ1-5; D gene: -; CDR3 length: 12; V gene: TRBV27; CDR3 protein: CASRGEGQPQHF
J gene: TRBJ2-1; D gene: TRBD2; CDR3 length: 20; V gene: TRBV6-1; CDR3 protein: CASSVGPGLASGSSYNEQFF
J gene: TRBJ2-3; D gene: -; CDR3 length: 14; V gene: TRBV10-3; CDR3 protein: CAISEYDVTDTQYF
J gene: TRBJ1-1; D gene: -; CDR3 length: 13; V gene: TRBV18; CDR3 protein: CASSSGGGTEAFF
J gene: TRBJ2-3; D gene: -; CDR3 length: 15; V gene: TRBV28; CDR3 protein: CASTSVGDRTDTQYF
J gene: TRBJ1-2; D gene: -; CDR3 length: 15; V gene: TRBV21-1; CDR3 protein: CASSPSGRSSYGYTF
J gene: TRBJ1-5; D gene: TRBD1; CDR3 length: 19; V gene: TRBV4-1; CDR3 protein: CASSQLGLRDSPLNQPQHF
J gene: TRBJ1-1; D gene: -; CDR3 length: 14; V gene: TRBV5-5; CDR3 protein: CASSLFRAWTEAFF
J gene: TRBJ2-1; D gene: -; CDR3 length: 11; V gene: TRBV3-1; CDR3 protein: CASSQQFEQFF
J gene: TRBJ2-7; D gene: -; CDR3 length: 13; V gene: TRBV20-1; CDR3 protein: CSARFWSSYEQYF
J gene: TRBJ1-1; D gene: -; CDR3 length: 17; V gene: TRBV21-1; CDR3 protein: CASSKVPGQGRRTEAFF